The 23 T cell receptor beta chains below come from one sample, sequenced in a study of cytomegalovirus exposure and HLA in healthy donors. The PCR was carried out with 60 Vbeta primers and 13 Jbeta primers. Assay: immunoSEQ multiplex PCR; the TCRdb copy retains only in-frame clones and omits some. The table records approximately 95,000 clones, around 73% of them present only once. Specimen: PBMCs. These receptors all come from a woman between 35 and 50 years old in good health and CMV-seropositive.

The chain uses TRBV29-1 and TRBJ2-5, with D unresolved. Trimming stripped 1 base from V and 2 bases from J, with 5 bases between. The germline CDR1 and CDR2 sequences are SQVTM and ANQGSEA. CDR3 length: 12 residues. The CDR3 DNA reads TGCAGCGTTGAAGTGAGGCAAGAGACCCAGTACTTC. Protein product: CSVEVRQETQYF.

J is TRBJ1-2 and V is TRBV4-1, with a possible D match to TRBD1 (6 bases). The germline V gene has CDR1 MGHRA and CDR2 YSYEKL. This CDR3 is built from 17 residues. V lost 0 bases and J 3 bases, leaving 17 bases between the germline ends. The CDR3 DNA sequence: TGCGCCAGCAGCCAAGACTTGTACCAGGGGTCGGACTATGGCTACACCTTC. Its translation: CASSQDLYQGSDYGYTF.

The chain is built from TRBV7-6 and TRBJ2-1; perhaps TRBD2 as D (6 bases). Germline V gives CDR1 SGHVS, CDR2 FNYEAQ. V lost 2 bases and J lost 6, with 11 bases in between. CDR3 size: 14 residues. CDR3 DNA: TGTGCCAGCAGCTTAAGGCGGGGACTCAATGAGCAGTTCTTC. Translated, it gives CASSLRRGLNEQFF.

The V call is TRBV28, the J call TRBJ2-5; 8 bases align to TRBD1. The V and J ends lost 6 bases and 4 bases, in that order; junction bases with no gene match: 10. CDR1 is MDHEN and CDR2 is SYDVKM in the germline V gene. This CDR3 comprises 15 residues. For the CDR3, the DNA is TGTGCCAGCAGCCACCCGGGACAGGTTGGAGAGACCCAGTACTTC. Translating gives CASSHPGQVGETQYF.

In its sample, this clone was seen a few times. The chain recombines TRBV9 with TRBJ2-7; TRBD1 matches at 9 bases. The CDR3 length is 14 residues. V was clipped by 4 bases and J by 3 bases; unmatched bases: 5. CDR1 SGDLS and CDR2 YYNGEE come from the germline V gene. The CDR3 reads CASSKGQGDYEQYF. Written as DNA, the CDR3 is TGTGCCAGCAGCAAGGGACAGGGCGACTACGAGCAGTACTTC.

This sequence joins TRBV5-4 and TRBJ2-7; 7 bases are shared with TRBD1. This CDR3 spans 13 amino acids. Germline values: CDR1 SGHNT, CDR2 YYREEE (reference sequence). V was pared by 1 base and J by 6 bases, with 4 bases of the junction left unmatched. The CDR3 loop is CASSLTGVSEQYF. The CDR3 DNA reads TGTGCCAGCAGCTTGACAGGGGTTAGCGAGCAGTACTTC.

A few counts support this clone. This chain joins TRBV19 and TRBJ1-1, with unresolved D. CDR3 size: 15 residues. The germline V and J ends were trimmed by 6 bases and 3 bases, with 17 bases remaining between them. Germline assignment: CDR1 LNHDA and CDR2 SQIVND (reference sequence). DNA of the CDR3: TGTGCCAGTAGATCGATGGGCGGGTCGGACACTGAAGCTTTCTTT. It is translated as CASRSMGGSDTEAFF.

V usage is TRBV28 and J usage is TRBJ1-5, with D hard to call. The germline gives CDR1 MDHEN, CDR2 SYDVKM. The CDR3 sequence is 12 residues long. Trimming cost V 4 bases and J 7 bases, with 8 bases left between them. DNA of the CDR3: TGTGCCAGCAGTTCCGGAGGCCAGCCCCAGCATTTT. Amino acids: CASSSGGQPQHF.

The rearrangement uses TRBV15 and TRBJ2-1; D remains unclear. The CDR3 runs to 12 residues. Germline CDR1 LNHNV, CDR2 YYDKDF (reference sequence). Trimming removed 4 bases from V and 4 bases from J, with 5 bases in between. CDR3 protein: CATSTTYNEQFF. CDR3 bases: TGTGCCACCAGCACCACTTACAATGAGCAGTTCTTC.

The J gene is TRBJ1-2, the V gene TRBV9, with 7 bases that match TRBD1. The CDR3 is made up of 15 amino acids. V shed 1 base, J shed 5 bases, and the junction held 8 bases outside the gene matches. Germline V lookup: CDR1 SGDLS, CDR2 YYNGEE. As DNA, the CDR3 is TGTGCCAGCAGCGTATGGGCCACAGGGGAGTATGGCTACACCTTC. Translation: CASSVWATGEYGYTF.

The chain joins TRBV5-1 to TRBJ2-3; 9 positions match TRBD2. The CDR3 contains 15 residues. V lost 3 bases to trimming and J lost 1 base; unmatched junction nucleotides: 3. Per germline, CDR1 SGHRS and CDR2 YFSETQ. Here the CDR3 reads CASSSKREGTDTQYF. The CDR3 coding sequence is TGCGCCAGCAGCTCTAAGCGGGAGGGCACAGATACGCAGTATTTT.

The chain carries TRBV7-3 and TRBJ1-1; D is uncertain. Germline V gene sequence: CDR1 SGHTA, CDR2 FQGTGA. This CDR3 comprises 14 residues. Trimming took off 1 base at V and 3 bases at J, with 9 bases between the two ends. The CDR3 is CASSLMTGDTEAFF. In nucleotides, the CDR3 is TGTGCCAGCAGCTTAATGACCGGGGACACTGAAGCTTTCTTT.

The chain has TRBV2 and TRBJ2-7; TRBD1 matches 9 bases. Germline CDR1 SNHLY, CDR2 FYNNEI. Trimming removed 10 bases from V and 1 base from J; junction bases left unmatched: 20. CDR3 length equals 18 residues. The DNA for the CDR3 is TGTGCCAACCAAATACCGGGACAGGGTGCTAAATTTTCCTACGAGCAGTACTTC. It yields the protein CANQIPGQGAKFSYEQYF.

The chain combines TRBV19 with TRBJ1-5; 9 bases line up with TRBD1. CDR3 length: 15 amino acids. The V gene end was trimmed by 5 bases and the J gene end by 5 bases; junction bases not matched to a gene: 7. Looked up from germline, CDR1 is LNHDA and CDR2 is SQIVND (reference sequence). The CDR3 loop reads CASSSIRQGDQPQHF. The CDR3 DNA is TGTGCCAGTAGTTCCATCCGACAGGGGGATCAGCCCCAGCATTTT.

The rearrangement joins TRBV9 to TRBJ1-1; D not certain. This CDR3 comprises 14 residues. Trimming left V 4 bases short and J 3 bases short, with 13 bases between. Germline lookup yields CDR1 SGDLS and CDR2 YYNGEE. CDR3 nucleotide sequence: TGTGCCAGCAGCCCCCGGGTCAAGGACACTGAAGCTTTCTTT. It codes for CASSPRVKDTEAFF.

This chain joins TRBV6-1 and TRBJ1-5; D gene unclear. Germline loops: CDR1 MNHNS, CDR2 SASEGT. V lost 6 bases to trimming and J lost 5 bases, with 11 bases between them. CDR3 length equals 13 residues. Here the CDR3 DNA reads TGTGCCAGCAGGTCCGGGAGAGATCAGCCCCAGCATTTT. It translates to CASRSGRDQPQHF.

The V gene is TRBV6-5, the J gene TRBJ1-1; 8 bases are shared with TRBD1. Germline V lookup: CDR1 MNHEY, CDR2 SVGAGI. The CDR3 length is 14 residues. Unmatched junction bases numbered 6, after V lost 6 bases and J lost 3 bases. This CDR3 reads CASRSGQGDTEAFF. CDR3 coding DNA: TGTGCCAGCAGGAGCGGACAGGGAGACACTGAAGCTTTCTTT.

V and J are TRBV5-1 and TRBJ1-1; D unresolved. The CDR3 has 15 amino acids. The germline V gene has CDR1 SGHRS and CDR2 YFSETQ. Trimming removed 3 bases from V and 3 bases from J, with 15 bases in between. The CDR3 is CASSWRSGADTEAFF. The CDR3 nucleotides are TGCGCCAGCAGCTGGAGGTCGGGAGCCGACACTGAAGCTTTCTTT. The full variable domain, its missing parts supplied by reference TRBV5-1 and TRBJ1-1, is KAGVTQTPRYLIKTRGQQVTLSCSPISGHRSVSWYQQTPGQGLQFLFEYFSETQRNKGNFPGRFSGRQFSNSRSEMNVSTLELGDSALYLCASSWRSGADTEAFFGQGTRLTVV.

The rearrangement links TRBV5-1 to TRBJ2-6; D is possibly TRBD2 (6 bases). The CDR3 is 16 amino acids. Germline CDR1 SGHRS, CDR2 YFSETQ. Trimming took off 6 bases at V and 0 bases at J, with 13 bases between the two ends. The CDR3 DNA reads TGCGCCAGCATCAAGGGCGGGAACTCTGGGGCCAACGTCCTGACTTTC. The encoded protein is CASIKGGNSGANVLTF.

The chain couples TRBV5-1 to TRBJ2-1; TRBD2 agrees at 9 bases. Germline-derived CDR1 and CDR2 are SGHRS and YFSETQ. CDR3 length: 15 residues. Trimming cost V 2 bases and J 8 bases; bases outside gene matches: 8. The CDR3, as DNA: TGCGCCAGCAGCTTACGGCGGGAGGGCCCGGATGAGCAGTTCTTC. As protein: CASSLRREGPDEQFF.

The chain has TRBV4-1 and TRBJ1-2; D uncertain. CDR3 length: 13 amino acids. The V gene lost 0 bases and the J gene lost 4 bases, with 6 bases spanning the gap. Germline V gene data show CDR1 as MGHRA and CDR2 as YSYEKL. The CDR3 nucleotides read TGCGCCAGCAGCCAAGATTCGAGCTATGGCTACACCTTC. Its protein is CASSQDSSYGYTF.

This clone was counted a single time. V and J are TRBV28 and TRBJ2-5; D is perhaps TRBD1 (5 bases). This CDR3 is built from 13 residues. Germline V gene sequence: CDR1 MDHEN, CDR2 SYDVKM. Between the trimmed V and J ends, which lost 6 bases and 1 base, there was a span of 9 bases. The CDR3 here is CASRRTIQETQYF. Written as DNA, the CDR3 is TGTGCCAGCAGGCGGACAATCCAAGAGACCCAGTACTTC.

This clone was observed a single time. The gene calls are TRBV6-5 and TRBJ1-2, with D maybe TRBD1 (6 bases). Germline V lookup: CDR1 MNHEY, CDR2 SVGAGI. Trimming shortened V by 6 bases and J by 2 bases, and 7 bases separated the two germline ends. The CDR3 covers 12 residues. In nucleotides, the CDR3 is TGTGCCAGCAGAGACAGGAACTATGGCTACACCTTC. This encodes CASRDRNYGYTF.